This is a list of T cell receptor beta chains from one sample in a study of glioma-infiltrating T cells after dendritic cell vaccination. TCRdb's table, derived via immunoSEQ multiplex PCR, lists solely in-frame clones and lacks some. The sample consists of 90,000 to 140,000 clones, around 91% of them appearing once. The sequencing used blood, collected after dendritic cell vaccination. Receptor source: a human donor with glioblastoma. Both conserved end residues are part of each CDR3.

TRBV5-1	TRBJ2-7	CASSLGSGGAHEQYF
TRBV7-6	TRBJ2-1	CASSPLTFGGKHNEQFF
TRBV5-1	TRBJ2-3	CASSTTSRADTQYF
TRBV10-1	TRBJ2-2	CASSVGAPNTGELFF
TRBV5-4	TRBJ2-2	CASSSGTSGTGELFF
TRBV6-5	TRBJ1-2	CASSRGRGSDYGYTF
TRBV11-2	TRBJ1-6	CASSLRTDNSPLHF
TRBV4-2	TRBJ2-3	CASSQDERGTDTQYF
TRBV7-8	TRBJ1-5	CASSLAQGEGRNQPQHF
TRBV27	TRBJ1-1	CASSLFGDRGQGTEAFF
TRBV6-5	TRBJ1-3	CASRSSGNTIYF
TRBV5-1	TRBJ2-7	CASSLARQGAEEQYF
TRBV5-5	TRBJ1-1	CASSPSGLMNTEAFF
TRBV6-1	TRBJ2-7	CASSDRQGGNF
TRBV5-1	TRBJ1-2	CASSLIQGNIGYTF
TRBV7-9	TRBJ2-1	CASSPSVRGRRGEQFF
TRBV27	TRBJ1-2	CASSLLAGTGGDGYTF
TRBV5-5	TRBJ2-7	CASSLATGDTYEQYF
TRBV10-3	TRBJ2-3	CAITLTGSSTDTQYF
TRBV10-2	TRBJ2-7	CASSEVGEQYF
TRBV30	TRBJ2-7	CAWKQRDLTAYEQYF
TRBV30	TRBJ1-4	CAWSAGTEGEKLFF
TRBV14	TRBJ2-7	CASSQGDSTLYEQYF
TRBV30	TRBJ2-1	CAWSVPSGGPYNEQFF
TRBV5-1	TRBJ2-2	CASSGRESGELFF
TRBV6-1	TRBJ2-5	CASRFPVQETQYF
TRBV5-1	TRBJ1-2	CASSLERRTNYGYTF
TRBV14	TRBJ1-2	CASSQDNRAGYGYTF
TRBV5-1	TRBJ1-6	CASSLGSTAGGDSPLHF
TRBV30	TRBJ2-1	CAWSVLGGNEQFF
TRBV6-5	TRBJ1-1	CASSYGTGLVTTEAFF
TRBV6-1	TRBJ2-7	CASSLPGLAGGIYF
TRBV2	TRBJ1-2	CASREGQGQNGYTF
TRBV9	TRBJ2-2	CASSEDRESHTGELFF
TRBV5-1	TRBJ1-2	CASSPGQGPEGYTF
TRBV5-1	TRBJ1-1	CASSLASGGGTEAFF
TRBV4-1	TRBJ2-7	CASSQDWSSGRYEQYF
TRBV30	TRBJ1-2	CAWSVLRGGGYTF
TRBV27	TRBJ1-5	CASSLSGRVGQPQHF
TRBV9	TRBJ2-2	CASSVGTSGGGELFF
TRBV19	TRBJ1-1	CASQGSGDEAFF
TRBV30	TRBJ2-5	CAWSTNVQGWRETQYF
TRBV5-4	TRBJ2-1	CASSHGYVTSSSYNEQFF
TRBV10-1	NA	CASSEGDRTAYEQYF
TRBV11-3	TRBJ2-5	CASSSGLAGEGETQYF
TRBV6-1	TRBJ2-2	CASSELTGDTGELFF
TRBV6-5	TRBJ2-7	CASTPQPVGPYEQYF